The present T cell receptor beta chain was sequenced within a study of blood T cell repertoires in COVID-19. Study at large: Sources were T cells, B-cell-depleted T cells, or PBMCs; the material itself was cDNA or gDNA.

Authors' methods: Quantification of nucleated cells was approximated via reference gene primer amplification. The assay was immunoSEQ multiplex PCR, and TCRdb's table has in-frame clones only and misses some. V, J and clone size are those of that table, while D and trimming were read from the DNA. This sample has 340,000 or so clones, with around 87% found just once. The ends were cut back, 2 bases at V and 0 bases at J, with 8 bases in the middle. The CDR3 covers 15 residues. Looked up from germline, CDR1 is SGHTA and CDR2 is FQGTGA. This chain connects TRBV7-3 to TRBJ2-1, with D possibly TRBD2 on 5 matching bases. The specimen was peripheral blood. The TCR comes from a man aged 50 or older with active or convalescent COVID-19. CDR3 nucleotides: TGTGCCAGCAGCTTACAGCGGTCCTCCTACAATGAGCAGTTCTTC. This encodes CASSLQRSSYNEQFF.